One sample yielded the 20 T cell receptor beta chains listed below, sequenced in a study of early T cells in non-severe SARS-CoV-2 infection. TCRdb called the 5' RACE reads again in MiXCR, with one record for every CDR3 protein. The sample includes more than 50,000 distinct CDR3 sequences, about 12% of them seen just once. The material was whole blood, obtained at baseline. Source of these receptors: an adult who was a healthcare worker with PCR-confirmed SARS-CoV-2 infection or an uninfected control (not recorded which).

The V gene is TRBV20-1, the J gene TRBJ1-1; 7 bases fit TRBD1. In germline, CDR1 is DFQATT, CDR2 SNEGSKA (reference sequence). The V segment lost 6 bases and the J segment 5 bases; nucleotides outside the gene matches: 3. CDR3 length: 11 residues. CDR3 in amino acids: CSARQGTEAFF. The DNA of the CDR3 is TGCAGTGCCAGACAGGGTACTGAAGCTTTCTTT.

The DNA of the CDR3 is TGTGCCAGTCCACCGCTTCCGGAGGACGGTGTGGAGGGCTACACCTTC. Protein: CASPPLPEDGVEGYTF. The chain has TRBV27 and TRBJ1-2, with D unclear. The CDR3 has 16 residues. Trimming stripped 9 bases from V and 8 bases from J, with 28 bases between. Germline CDR1 reads MNHEY; CDR2 reads SMNVEV (reference sequence).

The chain carries TRBV30 and TRBJ2-2; 7 bases fit TRBD2. Germline V CDR1 and CDR2: GTSNPN, SVGIG (reference sequence). The V and J ends lost 3 bases and 3 bases, in that order; junction bases with no gene match: 4. The length of the CDR3 is 14 residues. The CDR3 here is CAWSTTSYTGELFF. Written as DNA, the CDR3 is TGTGCCTGGAGCACGACTAGCTACACCGGGGAGCTGTTTTTT.

The rearrangement uses TRBV7-9 and TRBJ2-6; D is possibly TRBD2 (6 bases). The CDR3 totals 16 residues. Germline CDR1 reads SEHNR; CDR2 reads FQNEAQ (reference sequence). V lost 5 bases and J 2 bases, leaving 13 bases between the germline ends. The CDR3 loop is CASSPSWGAGANVLTF. The DNA of the CDR3 is TGTGCCAGCAGCCCCTCATGGGGGGCTGGGGCCAACGTCCTGACTTTC.

This clonotype was seen only a few times. The V gene is TRBV21-1, the J gene TRBJ2-7. TRBV21-1 is a known pseudogene. There are 10 residues in the CDR3. The DNA for the CDR3 is TGTGCCAGCAGCAAAGCGAGGCAGTACTTC. Translation gives CASSKARQYF.

This clonotype was counted a few times. The V gene is TRBV2, the J gene TRBJ2-1; D might be TRBD1 or TRBD2, each matching 5 bases. Germline CDR1 reads SNHLY; CDR2 reads FYNNEI. The V end lost 6 bases, the J end lost 8 bases, and 20 bases lay between the germline ends. This CDR3 comprises 15 residues. The CDR3 DNA reads TGTGCCAGCAGCTCCGGGACCGGGCAGGCCTATGAGCAGTTCTTC. It codes for CASSSGTGQAYEQFF.

The chain links TRBV20-1 to TRBJ2-7; D may be TRBD2 (5 bases). This CDR3 comprises 14 residues. Germline values: CDR1 DFQATT, CDR2 SNEGSKA (reference sequence). The V end lost 5 bases, the J end lost 3 bases, and 17 bases lay between the germline ends. Here the CDR3 DNA reads TGCAGTGCTCGCGACCCAACCCGGGACTACGAGCAGTACTTC. Translating it yields CSARDPTRDYEQYF.

This clonotype has ten or more counts. The chain employs TRBV20-1 and TRBJ2-3, with 10 nucleotides matching TRBD1. CDR3 length equals 15 residues. Germline lookup yields CDR1 DFQATT and CDR2 SNEGSKA (reference sequence). Losses at the gene ends were 4 bases for V and 3 bases for J; bases not matched to a gene: 7. The CDR3, as DNA: TGCAGTGCTACCCGGGACAGGGGTCGAACAGATACGCAGTATTTT. It codes for CSATRDRGRTDTQYF.

This clonotype was observed many times. V usage is TRBV29-1 and J usage is TRBJ2-7; 7 nucleotides agree with TRBD1. In germline, CDR1 is SQVTM, CDR2 ANQGSEA. The CDR3 length is 14 residues. The V and J ends lost 0 bases and 1 base, in that order; junction bases with no gene match: 3. CDR3 nucleotide sequence: TGCAGCGTTGAAGATAGGGACAGTTCCTACGAGCAGTACTTC. It yields the protein CSVEDRDSSYEQYF.

The table lists this clonotype with many counts. This chain links TRBV4-1 with TRBJ2-1; a possible D gene is TRBD2 (5 bases). Looked up from germline, CDR1 is MGHRA and CDR2 is YSYEKL. The CDR3 length is 15 residues. V gave up 1 base and J gave up 6 bases, with 13 bases separating them. CDR3 bases: TGCGCCAGCAGCCAAGCACTAGTAGTGGGCAATGAGCAGTTCTTC. It codes for CASSQALVVGNEQFF.

This clonotype appeared a few times. V is TRBV7-8 and J is TRBJ1-1; D is perhaps TRBD1 (5 bases). Trimming shortened V by 4 bases and J by 0 bases, and 12 bases separated the two germline ends. Germline V gene lookup returns CDR1 SGHVS and CDR2 FQNEAQ. The CDR3 loop spans 15 amino acids. Written as DNA, the CDR3 is TGTGCCAGCAGCTACCAAAGACAGCTGAACACTGAAGCTTTCTTT. It encodes CASSYQRQLNTEAFF. Supplemented by reference TRBV7-8 and TRBJ1-1, the full variable domain reads GAGVSQSPRYKVAKRGQDVALRCDPISGHVSLFWYQQALGQGPEFLTYFQNEAQLDKSGLPSDRFFAERPEGSVSTLKIQRTQQEDSAVYLCASSYQRQLNTEAFFGQGTRLTVV.

This clonotype came up a few times. The CDR3 is CASSPPRGGAEQETQYF. CDR3 sequence (DNA): TGTGCCAGCTCACCACCGAGGGGGGGGGCCGAACAAGAGACCCAGTACTTC. The chain recombines TRBV18 with TRBJ2-5, with D perhaps matching TRBD2 (7 bases). Germline CDR1 KGHSH, CDR2 LQKENI. The V end lost 0 bases, the J end lost 2 bases, and 16 bases lay between the germline ends. This CDR3 has 17 amino acids.

The table lists this clonotype with a few counts. The junction differs from germline at one of its ends, possibly a read error. This chain links TRBV12-3 or TRBV12-4 with TRBJ1-3; D is unresolved. The CDR3 has 15 amino acids. CDR3 loop: CASSHGRFSENTIYF. As DNA, the CDR3 is TGTGCCAGCAGCCATGGACGGTTCTCTGAAAACACCATATATTTT.

This clonotype was picked up many times. The chain combines TRBV12-3 or TRBV12-4 with TRBJ1-5; D is undetermined. V gave up 4 bases and J gave up 2 bases, with 6 bases separating them. This CDR3 is 13 amino acids long. The CDR3: CASSSTGNQPQHF. The CDR3 DNA sequence: TGTGCCAGCAGTTCTACAGGCAATCAGCCCCAGCATTTT.

Many counts were recorded for this clonotype. This rearrangement joins TRBV7-6 to TRBJ1-3; D is ambiguous. With 0 bases removed from V and 0 bases from J, the gap between germline ends came to 6 bases. CDR1 and CDR2 (germline): SGHVS, FNYEAQ. The CDR3 spans 15 residues. The CDR3 DNA follows: TGTGCCAGCAGCTTAGCGGCCGCCTCTGGAAACACCATATATTTT. It specifies CASSLAAASGNTIYF.

This clonotype was detected once. The gene calls are TRBV3-1 and TRBJ1-3; D perhaps matches TRBD1 (5 bases). CDR3 length: 16 residues. The germline V and J ends were trimmed by 0 bases and 0 bases, with 9 bases remaining between them. Germline lookup yields CDR1 LGHDT and CDR2 YNNKEL (reference sequence). CDR3 coding DNA: TGTGCCAGCAGCCAAGACAGGGCCTACTCTGGAAACACCATATATTTT. As protein: CASSQDRAYSGNTIYF.

This clonotype turned up a few times. The gene calls are TRBV7-2 and TRBJ2-3; no reliable D call. Germline CDR1 is SGHTA and CDR2 is FQGNSA. Trimming cost V 5 bases and J 4 bases, with 7 bases left between them. This CDR3 has 12 amino acids. DNA for the CDR3: TGTGCCAGCAGCCGTAGCTCAGATACGCAGTATTTT. Its protein product is CASSRSSDTQYF.

This clonotype was observed at least ten times. The chain couples TRBV12-3 or TRBV12-4 to TRBJ2-3; 9 nucleotides agree with TRBD2. The CDR3 runs 15 residues. Trimming at V came to 6 bases and at J to 8 bases, leaving 12 bases not matched to a gene. CDR3 residues: CASSPGTSLVGTQYF. The CDR3 DNA reads as TGTGCCAGCAGCCCCGGGACTAGCTTGGTCGGTACGCAGTATTTT.

This clonotype has just a few counts. V gene TRBV7-2 combines with J gene TRBJ2-1; 8 bases line up with TRBD2. From germline, CDR1 is SGHTA and CDR2 FQGNSA. Trimming cost V 6 bases and J 7 bases; bases outside gene matches: 11. This CDR3 contains 15 residues. The CDR3 coding sequence is TGTGCCAGCAGGGTAAGCGGGAGCATCGGTAATGAGCAGTTCTTC. It codes for CASRVSGSIGNEQFF.

The table lists this clonotype with a few counts. This chain connects TRBV20-1 to TRBJ2-7; 9 bases are a match to TRBD1. Per the germline V gene, CDR1 is DFQATT and CDR2 is SNEGSKA (reference sequence). This CDR3 comprises 13 residues. V shed 2 bases, J shed 3 bases, and the junction held 2 bases outside the gene matches. The CDR3, as DNA: TGCAGTGCTAGATGGGACAGGGACTACGAGCAGTACTTC. Translating it yields CSARWDRDYEQYF.